This T cell receptor (beta chain) is drawn from a study of identical twins. This clonotype has a handful of counts. Its antigen is still unknown. Whole-study results and caveats: Within beta out-of-frame sequences, the excess sharing observed between twins was weaker. Reduced insertions were recorded for abundant cord blood beta clonotypes, with no such pattern in memory repertoires.

Template switching (which added a universal primer site) was used, and cDNA carried unique molecular identifiers. TCRdb passed the 5' RACE reads through MiXCR, listing each CDR3 protein once. This table has 1.5 million or so distinct CDR3 sequences, more than 30% appearing once. Sequenced sample: cord blood. This receptor was taken from a newborn girl in good health.

Written as DNA, the CDR3 is TGTGCCACCAGTGATTCCCCAGGGGGCGTGACTAGCCGGCTGTATTTT. It specifies CATSDSPGGVTSRLYF. The rearrangement joins TRBV24-1 to TRBJ2-3; the D gene is possibly TRBD1 (8 bases). The germline V gene encodes CDR1 KGHDR and CDR2 SFDVKD. Trimming cost V 2 bases and J 14 bases, with 25 bases left between them. The CDR3 is 16 residues long.